The 19 T cell receptor beta chains below were found in one sample sequenced in a study of T-cell reconstitution after alpha-beta-depleted transplantation in children. TCRbeta library preparation incorporated unique molecular identifiers. TCRdb re-called the PCR reads through MiXCR, storing one row per CDR3 protein. Of about 980,000 distinct CDR3 sequences detected, under 30% appear once; the ten largest clones hold 28%. The specimen was PBMCs, mostly from graft donor cells, collected 360 days after TCRalphabeta/CD19-depleted stem cell transplant. Receptors originate from a boy in the first two years of life who had a stem cell transplant for SCID, so the T cells may come from the graft donor.

This clonotype was counted only a few times. J is TRBJ2-3 and V is TRBV6-6; 7 bases map to TRBD2. Germline V lookup: CDR1 MNHNY, CDR2 SVGAGI (reference sequence). This CDR3 region has 12 residues. Trimming at V came to 6 bases and at J to 10 bases, leaving 7 bases not matched to a gene. The CDR3: CASRPDRGAQYF. In DNA, the CDR3 is TGTGCCAGCAGACCCGACCGGGGGGCGCAGTATTTT.

In this sample, this clonotype turned up many times. The gene calls are TRBV12-3 or TRBV12-4 and TRBJ2-1; 12 bases align to TRBD2. The ends lost 6 bases at V and 8 bases at J; junction bases unmatched: 8. This CDR3 has 15 residues. The CDR3: CASSLAGGPSYEQFF. The CDR3 DNA is TGTGCCAGCAGCCTAGCGGGGGGGCCTAGTTATGAGCAGTTCTTC.

The V gene is TRBV12-3 or TRBV12-4, the J gene TRBJ2-7, with a tentative D call TRBD2 (6 bases). Trimming left V 6 bases short and J 4 bases short, with 16 bases between. The CDR3 length is 14 residues. For the CDR3, the DNA is TGTGCCAGCAGCCTAGGGTGGGGGAGGTACGAGCAGTACTTC. Translation: CASSLGWGRYEQYF.

V is TRBV20-1 and J is TRBJ1-5; no clear D. This CDR3 has 14 residues. Trimming pared 6 bases from V and 3 bases from J, leaving 15 bases between. From germline, CDR1 is DFQATT and CDR2 SNEGSKA (reference sequence). The CDR3 sequence: CSASDAGFNQPQHF. CDR3 nucleotides: TGCAGTGCCAGTGACGCCGGTTTCAATCAGCCCCAGCATTTT.

The rearrangement joins TRBV9 to TRBJ2-2, with 7 bases lining up with TRBD2. CDR1 is SGDLS and CDR2 is YYNGEE in the germline V gene. This CDR3 region has 16 residues. The V gene end was trimmed by 6 bases and the J gene end by 4 bases; junction bases not matched to a gene: 12. The CDR3 sequence is CASKGGDLAGTGELFF. CDR3 coding DNA: TGTGCCAGCAAGGGAGGGGACCTGGCAGGCACCGGGGAGCTGTTTTTT. Complete variable domain (other parts from reference TRBV9 and TRBJ2-2): DSGVTQTPKHLITATGQRVTLRCSPRSGDLSVYWYQQSLDQGLQFLIQYYNGEERAKGNILERFSAQQFPDLHSELNLSSLELGDSALYFCASKGGDLAGTGELFFGEGSRLTVL.

In this sample, this clonotype turned up a few times. The chain carries TRBV20-1 and TRBJ2-7; no definite D call. CDR3 length: 12 residues. Germline V lookup: CDR1 DFQATT, CDR2 SNEGSKA (reference sequence). The V end was cut by 5 bases, the J end by 5 bases, with 13 bases between. The chain's CDR3 is CSAPGSRDEQYF. In DNA form, the CDR3 reads TGCAGTGCTCCCGGGTCCCGGGACGAGCAGTACTTC.

This rearrangement joins TRBV29-1 to TRBJ2-1; D gene uncertain. The CDR3 runs to 12 residues. Trimming took off 6 bases at V and 3 bases at J, with 9 bases between the two ends. The germline gives CDR1 SQVTM, CDR2 ANQGSEA. The CDR3 coding sequence is TGCAGCGTGGCTAGATTCTACAATGAGCAGTTCTTC. Encoded protein: CSVARFYNEQFF.

V and J are TRBV12-3 or TRBV12-4 and TRBJ2-1; no clear D gene. The CDR3 covers 18 residues. V gave up 5 bases and J gave up 15 bases, with 35 bases separating them. CDR3 loop: CASSPGPSSAPMTGGRFF. The DNA for the CDR3 is TGTGCCAGCAGTCCTGGCCCCAGCAGTGCCCCGATGACGGGCGGCAGGTTCTTC.

Note on this clonotype: The missing conserved phenylalanine or tryptophan at the end of this CDR3 makes a read error likely. This chain uses TRBV30 with TRBJ2-7; a weak D match, TRBD1 (6 bases). V was cut by 0 bases and J by 7 bases, with 10 bases left in between. The CDR3 is 12 amino acids. Germline-derived CDR1 and CDR2 are GTSNPN and SVGIG (reference sequence). The CDR3 loop reads CAWSVLRGEQYY. CDR3 nucleotides: TGTGCCTGGAGTGTACTGAGGGGGGAGCAGTACTAC.

This chain connects TRBV12-3 or TRBV12-4 to TRBJ1-5; TRBD1 agrees at 7 bases. The CDR3 spans 18 residues. The J segment lost 5 bases and the V segment lost 5 bases, leaving 18 bases of the junction unmatched. DNA of the CDR3: TGTGCCAGCAGTCCTCTTTTCGAGGGGGCGAGGGGGCATCAGCCCCAGCATTTT. As protein: CASSPLFEGARGHQPQHF.

This clonotype has a handful of counts. The chain employs TRBV6-5 and TRBJ1-1; unclear D gene. CDR1 is MNHEY, CDR2 SVGAGI, per germline. The CDR3 totals 11 residues. Trimming took 4 bases from V and 11 from J, leaving 11 bases between them. The CDR3 loop is CASSSRQVAFF. CDR3 nucleotides: TGTGCCAGCAGTTCCCGGCAGGTGGCTTTCTTT.

This clonotype was seen only a few times. The chain is built from TRBV12-3 or TRBV12-4 and TRBJ2-7, with D unclear. Trimming removed 7 bases at V and 3 bases at J, with 13 bases between. The CDR3 sequence is 13 residues long. In nucleotides, the CDR3 is TGTGCCAGCACCCGGCAGACTTTCTACGAGCAGTACTTC. It codes for CASTRQTFYEQYF.

The V and J genes are TRBV12-3 or TRBV12-4 and TRBJ1-1; 7 nucleotides line up with TRBD1. This CDR3 contains 14 residues. J lost 1 base, V lost 6 bases, and 5 bases had no gene match. The CDR3 DNA reads as TGTGCCAGCAGACAGGGACAGACGAACACTGAAGCTTTCTTT. It yields the protein CASRQGQTNTEAFF.

The chain recombines TRBV4-1 with TRBJ1-1; 7 positions agree with TRBD1. Germline-derived CDR1 and CDR2 are MGHRA and YSYEKL. The CDR3 consists of 17 residues. Losses at the gene ends were 6 bases for V and 3 bases for J; bases not matched to a gene: 16. The DNA for the CDR3 is TGCGCCAGCAGAGGGTACAGGGGCGATAATAAGGACACTGAAGCTTTCTTT. It yields the protein CASRGYRGDNKDTEAFF.

There are a few counts of this clonotype. The chain carries TRBV4-3 and TRBJ2-3; D gene uncertain. The germline V gene has CDR1 LGHNA and CDR2 YSLEER. This CDR3 is 13 amino acids long. The V end lost 3 bases, the J end lost 4 bases, and 8 bases lay between the germline ends. CDR3 in amino acids: CASSQGWADTQYF. The CDR3 DNA reads TGCGCCAGCAGCCAGGGGTGGGCAGATACGCAGTATTTT.

The gene calls are TRBV6-5 and TRBJ2-7; D is possibly TRBD1 (6 bases). Trimming removed 0 bases at V and 2 bases at J, with 11 bases between. In germline, CDR1 is MNHEY, CDR2 SVGAGI. This CDR3 comprises 15 residues. For the CDR3, the DNA is TGTGCCAGCAGTTACTCGGATGACAGGCCCTACGAGCAGTACTTC. Translated, it gives CASSYSDDRPYEQYF.

This clonotype was detected only a few times. The rearrangement joins TRBV29-1 to TRBJ1-1; possibly TRBD1 for D (6 bases). CDR3 length: 13 amino acids. Trimming removed 6 bases from V and 0 bases from J, with 11 bases in between. Per the germline V gene, CDR1 is SQVTM and CDR2 is ANQGSEA. CDR3 nucleotides: TGCAGCGTCTCAGGGGTCCTGAACACTGAAGCTTTCTTT. Encoded protein: CSVSGVLNTEAFF.

In its sample, this clonotype was seen a few times. V is TRBV6-2 or TRBV6-3 and J is TRBJ2-1; D gene ambiguous. CDR3 length: 11 amino acids. Germline values: CDR1 MNHEY, CDR2 SVGEGT. Trimming removed 11 bases at V and 12 bases at J, with 17 bases between. The CDR3 region has the DNA TGTGCCGGGTTTCTAGGGTCGCGGCAGTTCTTC. Its protein product is CAGFLGSRQFF.

This clonotype was seen more than once but under ten times. The chain combines TRBV7-9 with TRBJ1-2; 7 bases match TRBD1. Unmatched junction bases numbered 8, after V lost 7 bases and J lost 6 bases. Germline values: CDR1 SEHNR, CDR2 FQNEAQ (reference sequence). The CDR3 is 13 residues long. CDR3 bases: TGTGCCAGCACCCTGACAGGGCCCGATGGCTACACCTTC. Amino acids: CASTLTGPDGYTF. The whole variable domain, filled in from reference TRBV7-9 and TRBJ1-2, reads DTGVSQNPRHKITKRGQNVTFRCDPISEHNRLYWYRQTLGQGPEFLTYFQNEAQLEKSRLLSDRFSAERPKGSFSTLEIQRTEQGDSAMYLCASTLTGPDGYTFGSGTRLTVV.